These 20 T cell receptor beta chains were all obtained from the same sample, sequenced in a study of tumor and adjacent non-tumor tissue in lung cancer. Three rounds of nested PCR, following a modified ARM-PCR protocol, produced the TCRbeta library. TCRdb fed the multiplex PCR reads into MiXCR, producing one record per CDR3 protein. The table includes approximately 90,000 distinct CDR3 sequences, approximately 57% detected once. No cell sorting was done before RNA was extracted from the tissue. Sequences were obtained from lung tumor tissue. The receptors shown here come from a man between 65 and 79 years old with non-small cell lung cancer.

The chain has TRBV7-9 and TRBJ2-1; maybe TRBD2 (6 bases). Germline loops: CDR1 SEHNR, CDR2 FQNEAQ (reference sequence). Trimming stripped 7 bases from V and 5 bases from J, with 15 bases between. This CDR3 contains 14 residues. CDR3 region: CASKGTAENNEQFF. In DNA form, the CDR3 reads TGTGCCAGCAAAGGGACTGCCGAGAACAATGAGCAGTTCTTC.

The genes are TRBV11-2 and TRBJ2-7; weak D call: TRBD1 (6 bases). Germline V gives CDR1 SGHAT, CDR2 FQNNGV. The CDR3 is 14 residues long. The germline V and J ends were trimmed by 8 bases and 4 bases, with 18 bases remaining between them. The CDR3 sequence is CASRQGTVAYEQYF. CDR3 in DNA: TGTGCCAGCCGTCAGGGGACCGTAGCATACGAGCAGTACTTC. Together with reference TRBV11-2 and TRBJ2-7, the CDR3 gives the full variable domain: EAGVAQSPRYKIIEKRQSVAFWCNPISGHATLYWYQQILGQGPKLLIQFQNNGVVDDSQLPKDRFSAERLKGVDSTLKIQPAKLEDSAVYLCASRQGTVAYEQYFGPGTRLTVT.

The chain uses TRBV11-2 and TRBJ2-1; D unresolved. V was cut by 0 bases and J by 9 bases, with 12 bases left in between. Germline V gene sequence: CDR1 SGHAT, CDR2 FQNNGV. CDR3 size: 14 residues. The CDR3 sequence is CASSLEVTTSEQFF. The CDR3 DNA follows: TGTGCCAGCAGCTTAGAGGTCACTACAAGTGAGCAGTTCTTC.

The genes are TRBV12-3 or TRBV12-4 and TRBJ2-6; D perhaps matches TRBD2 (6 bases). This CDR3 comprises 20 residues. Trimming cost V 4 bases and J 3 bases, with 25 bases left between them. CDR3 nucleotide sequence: TGTGCCAGCAGTTGCCAAGTCGGAGGGCTGGGGCACTTTGGGGCCAACGTCCTGACTTTC. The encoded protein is CASSCQVGGLGHFGANVLTF.

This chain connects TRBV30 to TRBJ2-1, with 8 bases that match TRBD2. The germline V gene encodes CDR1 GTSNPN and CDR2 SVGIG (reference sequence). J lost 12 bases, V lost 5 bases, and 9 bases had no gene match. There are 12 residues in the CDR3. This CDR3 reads CAWVSGVARQFF. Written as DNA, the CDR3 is TGTGCCTGGGTTAGCGGGGTGGCGAGGCAGTTCTTC.

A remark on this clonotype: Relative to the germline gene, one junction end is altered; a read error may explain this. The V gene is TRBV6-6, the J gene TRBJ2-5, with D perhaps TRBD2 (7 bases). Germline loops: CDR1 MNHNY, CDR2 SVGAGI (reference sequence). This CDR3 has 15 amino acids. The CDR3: CASGYFMGGQETQYF. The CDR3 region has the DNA TGTGCCAGCGGTTACTTTATGGGGGGGCAGGAGACCCAGTACTTC.

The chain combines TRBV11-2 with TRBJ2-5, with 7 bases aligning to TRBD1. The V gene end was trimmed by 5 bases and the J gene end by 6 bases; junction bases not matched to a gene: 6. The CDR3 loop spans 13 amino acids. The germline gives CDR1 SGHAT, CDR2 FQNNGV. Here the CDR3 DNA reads TGTGCCAGCAGCCCATACAGGGGCAAGACCCAGTACTTC. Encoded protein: CASSPYRGKTQYF.

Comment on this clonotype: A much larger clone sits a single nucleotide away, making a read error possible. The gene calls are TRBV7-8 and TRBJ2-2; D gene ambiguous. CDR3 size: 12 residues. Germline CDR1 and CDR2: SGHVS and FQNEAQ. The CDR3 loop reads CGSSLLSGELFF. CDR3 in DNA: TGTGGCAGCAGCTTACTATCCGGGGAGCTGTTTTTT.

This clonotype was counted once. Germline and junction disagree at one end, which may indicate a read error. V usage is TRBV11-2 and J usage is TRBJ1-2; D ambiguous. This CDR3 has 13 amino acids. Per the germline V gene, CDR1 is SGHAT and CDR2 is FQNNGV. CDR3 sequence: CASSIEGGSDYTF. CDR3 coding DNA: TGTGCCAGCAGCATAGAGGGTGGGTCCGACTACACCTTC.

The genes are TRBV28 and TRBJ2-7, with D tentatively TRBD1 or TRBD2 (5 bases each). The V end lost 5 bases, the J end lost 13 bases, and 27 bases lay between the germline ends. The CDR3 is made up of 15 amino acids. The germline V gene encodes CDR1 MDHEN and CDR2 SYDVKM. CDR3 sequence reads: CASSTGRTSSYERYF. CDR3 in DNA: TGTGCCAGCAGTACGGGACGGACGAGCTCCTACGAGCGTTACTTC.

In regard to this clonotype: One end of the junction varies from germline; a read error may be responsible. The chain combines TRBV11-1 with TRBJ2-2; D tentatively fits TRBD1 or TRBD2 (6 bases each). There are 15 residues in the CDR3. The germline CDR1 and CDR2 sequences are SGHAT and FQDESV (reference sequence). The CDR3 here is CASRPGDAGGGELFF. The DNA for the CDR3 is TGTGCCAGCAGACCGGGGGATGCCGGGGGCGGGGAGTTGTTTTTT.

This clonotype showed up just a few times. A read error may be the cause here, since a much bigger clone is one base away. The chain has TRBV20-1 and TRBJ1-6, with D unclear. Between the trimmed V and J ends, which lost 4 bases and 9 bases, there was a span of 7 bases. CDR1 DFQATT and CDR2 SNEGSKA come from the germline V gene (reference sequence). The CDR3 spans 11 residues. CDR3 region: CSAKDTSPLHF. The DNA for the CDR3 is TGCAGTGCTAAGGATACTTCACCCCTCCACTTT.

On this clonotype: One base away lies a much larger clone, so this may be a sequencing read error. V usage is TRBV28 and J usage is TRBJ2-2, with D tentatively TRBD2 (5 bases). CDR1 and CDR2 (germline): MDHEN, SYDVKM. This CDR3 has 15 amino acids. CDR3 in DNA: TGTGCCAGCAGTTTCTCCTGGAGAAACACCGGGGAGCCGTTTTTT. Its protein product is CASSFSWRNTGEPFF.

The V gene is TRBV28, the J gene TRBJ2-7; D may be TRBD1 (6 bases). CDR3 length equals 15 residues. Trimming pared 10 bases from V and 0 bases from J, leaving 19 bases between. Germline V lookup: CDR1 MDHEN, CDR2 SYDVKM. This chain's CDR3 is CANSRQASYSYEQYF. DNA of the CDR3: TGTGCCAACAGCCGACAGGCTTCATACTCCTACGAGCAGTACTTC.

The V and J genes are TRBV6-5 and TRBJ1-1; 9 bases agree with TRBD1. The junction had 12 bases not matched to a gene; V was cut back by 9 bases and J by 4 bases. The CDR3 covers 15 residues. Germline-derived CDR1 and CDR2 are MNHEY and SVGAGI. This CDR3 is CASSQQGTGLTEAFF. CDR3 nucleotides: TGTGCCAGTAGTCAACAAGGGACAGGGCTCACTGAAGCTTTCTTT.

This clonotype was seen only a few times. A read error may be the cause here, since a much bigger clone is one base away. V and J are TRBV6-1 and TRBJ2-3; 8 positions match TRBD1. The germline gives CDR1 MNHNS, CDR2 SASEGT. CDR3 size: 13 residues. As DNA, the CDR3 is TGTGTCAGCAGTCTGGACAGGGAAGATACGCAGTATTTT. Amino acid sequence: CVSSLDREDTQYF.

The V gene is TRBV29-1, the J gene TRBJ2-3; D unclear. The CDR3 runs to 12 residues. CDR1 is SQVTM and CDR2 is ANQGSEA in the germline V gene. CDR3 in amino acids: CRYRACTDTQYF. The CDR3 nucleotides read TGCCGCTATAGGGCATGTACAGATACGCAGTATTTT.

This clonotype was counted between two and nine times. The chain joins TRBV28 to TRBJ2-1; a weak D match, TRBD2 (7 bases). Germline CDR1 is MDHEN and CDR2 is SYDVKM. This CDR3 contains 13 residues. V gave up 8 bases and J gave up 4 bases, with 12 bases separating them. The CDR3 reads CASGGAAYNEQFF. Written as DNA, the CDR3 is TGTGCCAGCGGGGGGGCCGCATACAATGAGCAGTTCTTC.

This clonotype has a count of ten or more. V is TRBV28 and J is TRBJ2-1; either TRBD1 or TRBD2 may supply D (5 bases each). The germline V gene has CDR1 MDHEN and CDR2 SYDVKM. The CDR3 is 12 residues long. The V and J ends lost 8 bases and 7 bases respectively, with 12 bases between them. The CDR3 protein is CASQEGRNEQFF. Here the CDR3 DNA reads TGTGCCAGCCAAGAGGGGCGGAATGAGCAGTTCTTC.

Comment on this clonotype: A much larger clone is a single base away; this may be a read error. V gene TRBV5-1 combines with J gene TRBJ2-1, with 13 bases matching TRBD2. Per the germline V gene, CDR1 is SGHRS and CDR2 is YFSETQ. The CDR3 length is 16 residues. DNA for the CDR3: TGCGCCGGCAGCCCCGGGACTAGCGGGACCTACAATGAGCAGTTCTTC. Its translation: CAGSPGTSGTYNEQFF. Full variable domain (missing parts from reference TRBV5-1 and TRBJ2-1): KAGVTQTPRYLIKTRGQQVTLSCSPISGHRSVSWYQQTPGQGLQFLFEYFSETQRNKGNFPGRFSGRQFSNSRSEMNVSTLELGDSALYLCAGSPGTSGTYNEQFFGPGTRLTVL.